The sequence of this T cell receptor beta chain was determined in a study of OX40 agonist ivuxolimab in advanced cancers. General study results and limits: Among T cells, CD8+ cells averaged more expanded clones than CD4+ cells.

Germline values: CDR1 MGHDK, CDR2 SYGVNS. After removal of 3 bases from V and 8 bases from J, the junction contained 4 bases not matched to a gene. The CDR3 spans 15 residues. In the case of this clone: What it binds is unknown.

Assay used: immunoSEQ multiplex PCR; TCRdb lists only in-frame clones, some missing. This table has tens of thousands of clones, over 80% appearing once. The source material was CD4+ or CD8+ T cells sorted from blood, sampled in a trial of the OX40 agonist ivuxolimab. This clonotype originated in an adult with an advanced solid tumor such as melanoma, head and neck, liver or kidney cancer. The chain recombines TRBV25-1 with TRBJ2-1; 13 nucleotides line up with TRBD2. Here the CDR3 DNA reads TGTGCCAGCAGTGAGGGACTAGCGGGAAACTATGAGCAGTTCTTC. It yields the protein CASSEGLAGNYEQFF.